Only a few counts were recorded for the clone carrying this T cell receptor beta chain. The antigen is unknown. TCRdb ran MiXCR on the RT-PCR reads and lists one entry per CDR3 protein. This table holds about 520,000 distinct CDR3 sequences, around 25% found once. The entry originates in a study of response to subunit inactivated influenza vaccine. Study-wide findings and caveats: The authors suggested that few new T cells are recruited per seasonal influenza vaccination.

Per the germline V gene, CDR1 is LGHNA and CDR2 is YSLEER. V was pared by 2 bases and J by 0 bases, with 6 bases of the junction left unmatched. The CDR3 has 18 amino acids. This specimen consisted of CD4+ T cells sorted from PBMCs, obtained roughly 5 days after vaccination. This chain links TRBV4-3 with TRBJ2-2, with 10 bases that match TRBD1. This TCR was recovered from a man aged 50-60 years who received an inactivated influenza vaccine. The CDR3 loop reads CASSQPPGQGTNTGELFF. DNA for the CDR3: TGCGCCAGCAGCCAACCCCCGGGACAGGGGACGAACACCGGGGAGCTGTTTTTT.